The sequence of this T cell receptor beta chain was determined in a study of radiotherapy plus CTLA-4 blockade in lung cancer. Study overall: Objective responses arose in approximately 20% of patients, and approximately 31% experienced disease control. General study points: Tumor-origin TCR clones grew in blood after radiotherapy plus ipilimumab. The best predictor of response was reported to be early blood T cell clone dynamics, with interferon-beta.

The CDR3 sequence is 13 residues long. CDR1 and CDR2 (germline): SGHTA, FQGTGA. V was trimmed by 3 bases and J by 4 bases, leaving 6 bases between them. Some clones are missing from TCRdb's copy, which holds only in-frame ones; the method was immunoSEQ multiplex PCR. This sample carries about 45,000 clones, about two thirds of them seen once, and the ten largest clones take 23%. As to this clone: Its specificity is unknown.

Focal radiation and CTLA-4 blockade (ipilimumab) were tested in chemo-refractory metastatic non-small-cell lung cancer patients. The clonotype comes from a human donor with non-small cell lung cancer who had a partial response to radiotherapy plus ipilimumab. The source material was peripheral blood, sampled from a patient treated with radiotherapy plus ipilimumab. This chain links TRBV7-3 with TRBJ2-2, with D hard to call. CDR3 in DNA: TGTGCCAGCAGCTTTAATCCCACCGGGGAGCTGTTTTTT. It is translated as CASSFNPTGELFF.